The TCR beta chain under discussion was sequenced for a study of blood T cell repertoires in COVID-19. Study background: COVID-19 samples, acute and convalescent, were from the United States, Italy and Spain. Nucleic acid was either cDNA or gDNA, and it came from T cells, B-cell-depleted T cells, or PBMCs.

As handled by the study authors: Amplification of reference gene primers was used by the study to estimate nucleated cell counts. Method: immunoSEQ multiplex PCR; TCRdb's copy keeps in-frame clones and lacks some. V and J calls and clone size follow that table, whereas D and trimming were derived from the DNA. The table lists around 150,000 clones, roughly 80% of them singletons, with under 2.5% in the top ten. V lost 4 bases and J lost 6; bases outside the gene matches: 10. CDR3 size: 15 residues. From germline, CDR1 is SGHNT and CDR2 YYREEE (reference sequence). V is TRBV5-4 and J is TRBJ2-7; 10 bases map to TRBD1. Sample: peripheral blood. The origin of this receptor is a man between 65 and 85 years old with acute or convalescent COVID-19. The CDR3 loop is CASSQAWTGGREQYF. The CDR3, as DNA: TGTGCCAGCAGCCAGGCATGGACAGGGGGGCGCGAGCAGTACTTC.